The rows below give T cell receptor beta chains drawn from one sample of a study of blood T cell repertoires in COVID-19. Profiling relied on immunoSEQ multiplex PCR, and the TCRdb table lists in-frame clones only, not all of them. The profile covers 130,000 to 150,000 clones, with about 83% appearing a single time and less than 6% taken by the ten largest. Source material: PBMCs or T cells enriched from blood (not recorded which). The source of these receptors is a woman between 50 and 59 years old who had been exposed to COVID-19. CDR3s leave out the opening cysteine and the closing phenylalanine or tryptophan.

v_gene	j_gene	len	CDR3aa
TRBV4-1	TRBJ1-4	16	ASSQAGTGSPTNEKLF
TRBV7-9	TRBJ2-5	14	ASSLGRQGTQETQY
TRBV2	TRBJ1-1	10	ASSSGRGEAF
TRBV7-9	TRBJ1-5	13	ASSLQGQNSQPQH
TRBV9	TRBJ2-7	13	ASSEGEQGVYEQY
TRBV5-6	TRBJ2-1	11	ASTSSRGNEQF
TRBV5-4	TRBJ1-2	13	ASSSDRPFNYGYT
TRBV5-1	TRBJ2-2	13	ASSLRTSGTGELF
TRBV14	TRBJ2-5	10	ASSQGPRTQY
TRBV5-1	TRBJ2-5	12	ASSPGGSKETQY
TRBV3-1/TRBV3-2	TRBJ1-2	11	ASSQQGSPGYT
TRBV4-2	TRBJ1-5	12	ASSFGRGNQPQH
TRBV9	TRBJ1-2	15	ASSPKGQGGRMYGYT
TRBV10-3	TRBJ2-7	11	AISGAGGYEQY
TRBV5-5	TRBJ1-5	13	ASSLAGNSNQPQH
TRBV27	TRBJ1-5	12	ASSLGGSNQPQH
TRBV23-1	TRBJ1-5	13	ASSTPGQTGQPQH
TRBV4-1	TRBJ1-1	13	ASSQGIGGSTEAF
TRBV11-2	TRBJ2-1	11	ASSLVRVYEQF
TRBV7-9	TRBJ1-1	13	ASSQGGRVNTEAF
TRBV7-8	TRBJ2-1	13	ASRKLAGVYNEQF
TRBV4-3	TRBJ2-7	13	ASSQDLGFGYEQY
TRBV28	TRBJ1-1	14	ASSSYRGLDFPEAF
TRBV7-9	TRBJ1-1	12	ASSLSGGSPEAF
TRBV6-5	TRBJ2-1	9	ASNRYNEQF
TRBV10-1	TRBJ2-1	11	ASSESGRGRQF
TRBV28	TRBJ1-5	10	ASSSVGGTEH
TRBV6-5	TRBJ2-1	13	ASSQRLAGYNEQF
TRBV7-3	TRBJ2-7	11	ASSPSRGREQY
TRBV27	TRBJ2-3	10	ASIGGTDTQY
TRBV6-5	TRBJ2-2	13	ASRVAGGSLGELF
TRBV6-5	TRBJ2-1	13	ASSYRTSGSYEQF
TRBV5-1	TRBJ1-3	14	ASSLNAGPLANTIY
TRBV7-2	TRBJ2-7	12	ASSIHTGSYEQY
TRBV7-2	TRBJ1-1	13	ASSLGAVPNTEAF
TRBV6-2/TRBV6-3	TRBJ2-5	14	ASSYPRRGQRETQY
TRBV10-3	TRBJ2-7	11	AISEGSVLEQY
TRBV7-8	TRBJ2-1	13	ASSRGQGGKNEQF
TRBV19	TRBJ1-2	14	ASRRDNRGENYGYT
TRBV19	TRBJ2-7	11	ASSILVGYEQY
TRBV6-5	TRBJ1-2	11	ASRPQGNYGYT
TRBV5-1	TRBJ1-4	12	ASSLGTTNEKLF
TRBV5-8	TRBJ2-7	10	ASSGDTYEQY
TRBV5-1	TRBJ2-5	13	ASSLVLQAQETQY
TRBV3-1/TRBV3-2	TRBJ1-1	9	ASSQNRDAF
TRBV4-1	TRBJ1-1	12	ASSQGRTGGEAF
TRBV5-1	TRBJ1-1	14	ASSSHQTGGNTEAF
TRBV23-1	TRBJ2-2	14	ASTGTFSSRTGELF
TRBV30	TRBJ1-2	12	AWSVNRQGGGYT
TRBV18	TRBJ2-7	14	ASSLLAGATTYEQY
TRBV18	TRBJ1-4	14	ASSLETGFWNEKLF
TRBV5-5	TRBJ1-2	12	ASSLRAEGDGYT
TRBV18	TRBJ1-2	12	ASSPFTEMEGYT
TRBV5-1	TRBJ2-2	13	ASSLPGGDTGELF